This entry lists 2 T cell receptor beta chains sequenced from one sample in a study of CD49a tissue-resident CD8 T cells in human skin. TCRdb keeps only in-frame clones here, not all; method: immunoSEQ multiplex PCR. This repertoire shows 1,200 to 1,500 clones, about 73% found once; its top ten account for about two fifths. The material sequenced was CLA- CD8+ effector memory T cells sorted from blood. All receptors come from a human donor in good health.

This clone is deemed large (0.1 to 1%). The CDR3: CASSDSQGADTQYF. The CDR3 DNA reads as TGTGCCAGCAGTGACTCACAGGGGGCAGATACGCAGTATTTT. The chain joins TRBV6-4 to TRBJ2-3; 8 bases map to TRBD1. Trimming cost V 0 bases and J 4 bases; bases outside gene matches: 0. The CDR3 has 14 amino acids. CDR1 is MRHNA and CDR2 is SNTAGT in the germline V gene.

The chain recombines TRBV28 with TRBJ2-5; 8 positions agree with TRBD2. Unmatched junction bases numbered 8, after V lost 6 bases and J lost 2 bases. The CDR3 spans 15 residues. CDR1 and CDR2 from the germline V gene are MDHEN and SYDVKM. Written as DNA, the CDR3 is TGTGCCAGCAGGCGCCGGGGGGGCCCACAAGAGACCCAGTACTTC. Protein: CASRRRGGPQETQYF. Filled out from reference TRBV28 and TRBJ2-5, the complete variable domain reads DVKVTQSSRYLVKRTGEKVFLECVQDMDHENMFWYRQDPGLGLRLIYFSYDVKMKEKGDIPEGYSVSREKKERFSLILESASTNQTSMYLCASRRRGGPQETQYFGPGTRLLVL.